This T cell receptor beta chain was retrieved from a study of blood T cells in healthy people across ages. General observations from the study: When set beside aged donors, long-lived donors presented more naive CD4+ cells and higher diversity. Unsorted PBMC material precluded a definitive naive versus antigen-experienced comparison.

Then a second PCR, running about 6 to 12 cycles, was carried out with a sample-barcoded 5' primer and a J-beta primer mix. MiXCR, run by TCRdb on the 5' RACE reads, gives a single entry per CDR3 protein. The table lists 650,000 to 1,000,000 distinct CDR3 sequences, roughly 40% of them singletons. CDR1 is MNHNY, CDR2 SVGAGI, per germline (reference sequence). The CDR3 is 14 residues long. J gave up 8 bases and V 5 bases, and 11 bases lay outside the gene matches. The sample, 9 to 10 milliliters of peripheral blood, was drawn from each donor. At least 6 micrograms of total RNA were extracted per sample. In its sample, this clonotype was seen a few times. Antigen unknown.

The chain combines TRBV6-6 with TRBJ1-2; 7 bases map to TRBD1. Specimen: blood. The sequence derives from a young man in good health. This chain's CDR3 is CASSAVTGRDGYTF. The CDR3 nucleotides are TGTGCCAGCAGTGCCGTGACAGGGCGGGACGGCTACACCTTC.